These 14 T cell receptor beta chains originate from one sample sequenced in a study of control samples from healthy donors and cancer patients. TCRdb keeps only in-frame clones here, not all; method: immunoSEQ multiplex PCR. This table holds 140,000 to 150,000 clones, 75% to 95% found once. Sequences were obtained from blood. The receptor source for this set is a man aged 25 to 45 in good health.

The chain carries TRBV2 and TRBJ2-7, with 9 bases aligning to TRBD1. Trimming took 5 bases from V and 0 from J; bases not matched to a gene: 2. Germline V gene data show CDR1 as SNHLY and CDR2 as FYNNEI. This CDR3 comprises 14 residues. The CDR3 DNA is TGTGCCAGCAGTTTACAGGGGGCCTCCTACGAGCAGTACTTC. Its protein is CASSLQGASYEQYF.

V and J are TRBV6-6 and TRBJ1-4; D perhaps matches TRBD1 (5 bases). The V gene's germline CDR1 is MNHNY and CDR2 SVGAGI (reference sequence). Deletions cut 2 bases from V and 4 bases from J, with 11 bases between. This CDR3 region has 15 residues. CDR3 region: CASSYEGSINEKLFF. DNA of the CDR3: TGTGCCAGCAGTTACGAGGGGTCGATTAATGAAAAACTGTTTTTT.

The gene calls are TRBV5-8 and TRBJ1-2, with TRBD1 as a possible D gene (6 bases). The CDR3 runs to 13 residues. V lost 0 bases to trimming and J lost 8 bases, with 11 bases between them. The germline V gene encodes CDR1 SGHTS and CDR2 YDEGEE. The CDR3 sequence is CASSLARGGGYTF. In DNA form, the CDR3 reads TGTGCCAGCAGCTTGGCCAGGGGTGGCGGCTACACCTTC.

This clone was seen a single time. The J gene is TRBJ2-2, the V gene TRBV10-3; D is possibly TRBD2 (5 bases). Germline V gene data show CDR1 as ENHRY and CDR2 as SYGVKD. Trimming stripped 6 bases from V and 2 bases from J, with 10 bases between. The CDR3 spans 14 residues. The CDR3 sequence is CAISRGLNTGELFF. The CDR3 coding sequence is TGTGCCATCAGCCGAGGACTTAACACCGGGGAGCTGTTTTTT.

The V call is TRBV11-3, the J call TRBJ2-3, with a tentative D call TRBD2 (5 bases). V lost 4 bases and J 8 bases, leaving 13 bases between the germline ends. The CDR3 has 13 residues. Germline V CDR1 and CDR2: SGHNT, YENEEA. CDR3 residues: CASSSQTSPTQYF. CDR3 sequence (DNA): TGTGCCAGCAGCTCCCAAACTAGTCCTACGCAGTATTTT.

The chain has TRBV7-3 and TRBJ2-3, with 10 positions matching TRBD2. The V gene end was trimmed by 1 base and the J gene end by 5 bases; junction bases not matched to a gene: 3. The germline V gene has CDR1 SGHTA and CDR2 FQGTGA. The CDR3 spans 15 residues. The CDR3 region is CASSLMASGGDTQYF. CDR3 DNA: TGTGCCAGCAGCTTAATGGCTAGCGGGGGAGATACGCAGTATTTT.

V gene TRBV7-9 combines with J gene TRBJ1-1; D uncertain. The CDR3 has 14 residues. The germline V gene encodes CDR1 SEHNR and CDR2 FQNEAQ (reference sequence). Trimming took off 5 bases at V and 3 bases at J, with 13 bases between the two ends. The CDR3 DNA follows: TGTGCCAGCAGCGACCGGAATTCCTACACTGAAGCTTTCTTT. Translating it yields CASSDRNSYTEAFF.

This chain joins TRBV7-8 and TRBJ1-1; the D gene is possibly TRBD1 (5 bases). The ends were cut back, 8 bases at V and 5 bases at J, with 18 bases in the middle. There are 14 residues in the CDR3. The germline gives CDR1 SGHVS, CDR2 FQNEAQ. CDR3 sequence: CASGPDRSMTEAFF. The CDR3 DNA follows: TGTGCCAGCGGACCAGACAGAAGCATGACTGAAGCTTTCTTT.

This sequence joins TRBV4-1 and TRBJ2-3; 8 positions agree with TRBD1. The length of the CDR3 is 16 residues. The J segment lost 2 bases and the V segment lost 1 base, leaving 5 bases of the junction unmatched. CDR1 and CDR2 (germline): MGHRA, YSYEKL. The CDR3 coding sequence is TGCGCCAGCAGCCAAGCGACAGGGGCCCTCACAGATACGCAGTATTTT. Translation: CASSQATGALTDTQYF.

As DNA, the CDR3 is TGTGCCAGCAGCTTAGGATTTCAGGGGAACAACACTGAAGCTTTCTTT. Encoded protein: CASSLGFQGNNTEAFF. V usage is TRBV7-8 and J usage is TRBJ1-1; D is perhaps TRBD1 (6 bases). Germline V gives CDR1 SGHVS, CDR2 FQNEAQ. This CDR3 has 16 amino acids. V lost 1 base, J lost 2 bases, and 14 bases lay in between.

The V and J genes are TRBV5-1 and TRBJ1-2; D not resolved. Germline V gene sequence: CDR1 SGHRS, CDR2 YFSETQ. The CDR3 is 13 amino acids. V gave up 3 bases and J gave up 3 bases, with 9 bases separating them. The CDR3 DNA sequence: TGCGCCAGCAGCTGGGCCGGGGACTATGGCTACACCTTC. Amino acid sequence: CASSWAGDYGYTF.

The genes are TRBV10-3 and TRBJ2-7, with unresolved D. CDR1 is ENHRY and CDR2 is SYGVKD in the germline V gene. V lost 1 base to trimming and J lost 0 bases, with 4 bases between them. CDR3 length: 13 residues. CDR3 amino acids: CAISEYYSYEQYF. CDR3 coding DNA: TGTGCCATCAGTGAGTACTACTCCTACGAGCAGTACTTC.

The chain couples TRBV7-9 to TRBJ1-2; D gene ambiguous. Germline V gene data show CDR1 as SEHNR and CDR2 as FQNEAQ (reference sequence). The CDR3 loop spans 14 amino acids. V was trimmed by 1 base and J by 4 bases, leaving 10 bases between them. The CDR3 spells CASSLGGVSYGYTF. The CDR3 DNA is TGTGCCAGCAGCTTAGGTGGCGTCAGCTATGGCTACACCTTC.

The genes are TRBV7-8 and TRBJ2-1; D may match TRBD1 or TRBD2 (5 bases each). Germline V lookup: CDR1 SGHVS, CDR2 FQNEAQ. CDR3 size: 12 residues. Trimming stripped 1 base from V and 9 bases from J, with 7 bases between. The CDR3 sequence: CASSLGDGEQFF. The CDR3 DNA is TGTGCCAGCAGCTTAGGGGACGGTGAGCAGTTCTTC.